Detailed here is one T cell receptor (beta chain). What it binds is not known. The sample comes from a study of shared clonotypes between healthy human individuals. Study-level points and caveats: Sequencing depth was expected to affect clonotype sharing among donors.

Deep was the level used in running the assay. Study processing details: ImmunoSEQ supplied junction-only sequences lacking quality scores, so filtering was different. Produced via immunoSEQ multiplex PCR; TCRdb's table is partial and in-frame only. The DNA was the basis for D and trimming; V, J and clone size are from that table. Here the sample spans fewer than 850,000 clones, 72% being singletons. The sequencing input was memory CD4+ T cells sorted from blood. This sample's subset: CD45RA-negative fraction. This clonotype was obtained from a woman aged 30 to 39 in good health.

The CDR3, as DNA: TGTGCCAGCAGTTACTCAGTAGGGCTTAATGAAAAACTGTTTTTT. Its translation: CASSYSVGLNEKLFF. The rearrangement links TRBV6-5 to TRBJ1-4; no reliable D call. Trimming shortened V by 0 bases and J by 4 bases, and 9 bases separated the two germline ends. The CDR3 is made up of 15 amino acids. From germline, CDR1 is MNHEY and CDR2 SVGAGI.